This T cell receptor beta chain comes out of a study of tumor and adjacent non-tumor tissue in lung cancer. General study findings and limits: In normal lung, the top 100 clones were significantly more dominant than in tumor. Patients with more diverse tumor TCRs had worse survival.

This sample's RNA came from whole unsorted tissue. More than 3 cm separated this lung sample from the edge of the tumor. Donors were chemotherapy-naive, newly diagnosed lung cancer surgical patients in China, August–November 2014. Points on this clonotype: The antigen is undetermined.

Three rounds of nested PCR, following a modified ARM-PCR protocol, produced the TCRbeta library. TCRdb processed the multiplex PCR reads anew with MiXCR; each CDR3 protein has one entry. The data hold roughly 74,000 distinct CDR3 sequences, with 76% observed a single time. The CDR3 consists of 17 residues. V was pared by 10 bases and J by 13 bases, with 28 bases of the junction left unmatched. Per germline, CDR1 MDHEN and CDR2 SYDVKM. The genes are TRBV28 and TRBJ2-4, with 7 bases identical to TRBD1. This TCR was recovered from a man between 70 and 80 years old with non-small cell lung cancer. The sequenced material came from distant non-tumor lung tissue. The CDR3 coding sequence is TGTGCCACTAGGGGTACACAGGGGAACGATGCCAAAAACACCCAGTACTTC. Protein sequence: CATRGTQGNDAKNTQYF.